This T cell receptor beta chain comes out of a study of shared clonotypes between healthy human individuals. Study-wide results and limits: Non-shared clonotypes had lower generation probabilities than those shared by all four donors.

Germline trimming cut 2 bases from V and 1 base from J; bases unmatched to any gene: 10. Germline CDR1 reads LGHNA; CDR2 reads YNFKEQ. The CDR3 covers 17 residues. Clones were sequenced by immunoSEQ multiplex PCR, and TCRdb holds only the in-frame ones, with some missing. The profile shows 850,000 to 1,100,000 clones, approximately 80% of them singletons. A remark on this clone: Its antigen is currently unknown.

The gene calls are TRBV4-2 and TRBJ2-7; 8 nucleotides align to TRBD2. The sequencing sample was made of memory CD4+ T cells from PBMCs. Subset given: CD45RA-negative fraction. The sequence came from a man between 18 and 29 years old in good health. Some clones in this sample may be carry-over from other donors' samples. Written as DNA, the CDR3 is TGTGCCAGCAGCCAACCCGCGTCGGGACTAGGTTCCTACGAGCAGTACTTC. Translation: CASSQPASGLGSYEQYF.